The sequence of this TCR beta chain was determined in a study of response to subunit inactivated influenza vaccine. CDR1 is MDHEN, CDR2 SYDVKM, per germline. With 4 bases removed from V and 3 bases from J, the gap between germline ends came to 9 bases. The CDR3 is made up of 13 amino acids. TCRdb fed the RT-PCR reads into MiXCR, producing one record per CDR3 protein. In the table there are 650,000 to 800,000 distinct CDR3 sequences, around 13% of which are singletons. This clonotype has more than one count but fewer than ten. This sequence originates from a man aged 45-65 years who received an inactivated influenza vaccine. The specimen comprised PBMCs from blood, sampled about 14 days before vaccination. The chain carries TRBV28 and TRBJ1-1, with D tentatively TRBD1 (5 bases). Here the CDR3 reads CASSSGFDTEAFF. CDR3 nucleotide sequence: TGTGCCAGCAGTTCAGGGTTCGACACTGAAGCTTTCTTT.